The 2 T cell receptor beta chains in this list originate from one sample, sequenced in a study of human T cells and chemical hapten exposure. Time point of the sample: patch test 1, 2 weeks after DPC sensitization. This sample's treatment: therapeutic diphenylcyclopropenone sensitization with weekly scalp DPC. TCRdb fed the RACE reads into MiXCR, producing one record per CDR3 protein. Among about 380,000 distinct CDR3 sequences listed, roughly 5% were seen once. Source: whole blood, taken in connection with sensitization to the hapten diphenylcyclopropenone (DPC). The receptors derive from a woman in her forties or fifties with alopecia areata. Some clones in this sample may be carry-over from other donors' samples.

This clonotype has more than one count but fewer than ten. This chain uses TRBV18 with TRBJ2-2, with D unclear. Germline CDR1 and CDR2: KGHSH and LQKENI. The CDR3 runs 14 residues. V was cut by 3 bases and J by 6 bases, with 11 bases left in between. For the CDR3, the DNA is TGTGCCAGCTCACCGAGTATAGGAGCCGGGGAGCTGTTTTTT. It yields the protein CASSPSIGAGELFF.

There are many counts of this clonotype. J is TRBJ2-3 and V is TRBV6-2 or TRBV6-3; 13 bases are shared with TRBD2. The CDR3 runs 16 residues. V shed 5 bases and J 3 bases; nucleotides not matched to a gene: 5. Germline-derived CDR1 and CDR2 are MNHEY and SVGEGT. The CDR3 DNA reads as TGTGCCAGCAGTATGGGACTAGCGGGAAGGACAGATACGCAGTATTTT. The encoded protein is CASSMGLAGRTDTQYF.